Listed below are T cell receptor beta chains from one sample, sequenced in a study of T cells after yellow fever vaccination. One entry per CDR3 protein results from TCRdb running MiXCR on the 5' RACE reads. The sample includes a few hundred thousand distinct CDR3 sequences, 3% to 4.5% seen only once; the top ten take more than 20%. Here the sequenced sample was PBMCs, taken 5 days after the yellow fever booster vaccination. These receptors came from a man between 18 and 29 years old who received the YFV17D yellow fever vaccine. The CDR3 runs from the conserved cysteine through the conserved F or W. D genes are given only for firm matches. Clone size is shown for a subset of rows, as once, few, many or a class of expanded clone.

NA	TRBV5-1	NA	TRBJ1-5	TGCGCCAGCAGCTTGGATACGGGGGAGGATCAGCCCCAGCATTTT	CASSLDTGEDQPQHF
few	TRBV29-1	NA	TRBJ1-2	TGCAGCGTTGACGTGGGGTTAGGCTATGGCTACACCTTC	CSVDVGLGYGYTF
few	TRBV4-3	NA	TRBJ1-2	TGCGCCAGCAGCCAAGATCGCCGGACCAACTATGGCTACACCTTC	CASSQDRRTNYGYTF
few	TRBV4-1	NA	TRBJ2-7	TGCGCCAGCAGCCAAGTCCCGGGACGGTATTACTTC	CASSQVPGRYYF
many	TRBV7-2	TRBD1	TRBJ1-1	TGTGCCAGCAGCTTAGGGTCGGACAGGGAGGGGGACTTT	CASSLGSDREGDF
NA	TRBV5-4	TRBD2	TRBJ2-1	TGTGCCAGCAGCTTGGATCGGGGGGTATATGAGCAGTTCTTC	CASSLDRGVYEQFF
NA	TRBV4-1	NA	TRBJ2-3	TGCGCCAGCAGCTTGAAGGGATCCCCCACAGATACGCAGTATTTT	CASSLKGSPTDTQYF
few	TRBV6-5	NA	TRBJ1-6	TGTGCCAGCAGTCAACTTGGGCAGATAGTCAATTCACCCCTCCACTTT	CASSQLGQIVNSPLHF
NA	TRBV10-2	NA	TRBJ2-4	TGCGCCAGCGGCAGCCGAGGTAGCATTCAGTACTTC	CASGSRGSIQYF
NA	TRBV7-9	TRBD2	TRBJ2-3	TGTGCCAGCAGCTTAGTAGTATACCTTACAGCGGGGCGCACAGATACGCAGTATTTT	CASSLVVYLTAGRTDTQYF
many	TRBV7-9	TRBD1	TRBJ1-5	TGTGCCAGCAGCACACAGGGGAGCAATCAGCCCCAGCATTTT	CASSTQGSNQPQHF
NA	TRBV18	NA	TRBJ2-1	TGTGCCAGCTCACCACCGACCGGCCGCTACAATGAGCAGTTCTTC	CASSPPTGRYNEQFF
many	TRBV4-2	NA	TRBJ2-3	TGTGCCAGCAGCCCTGTAGGGGCAGATACGCAGTATTTT	CASSPVGADTQYF
NA	TRBV4-1	TRBD2	TRBJ2-3	TGCGCCAGCAGCCTCCCAGGCCCAGCGGGGGATAACACAGATACGCAGTATTTT	CASSLPGPAGDNTDTQYF
NA	TRBV7-2	NA	TRBJ2-1	TGTGCCAGCAGCGCCGGGGGCCCCAGCACCGTGCAGTTCTTC	CASSAGGPSTVQFF
few	TRBV3-2	NA	TRBJ2-1	TGTGCCAGCAGCCCCAAGTCCCATGAGCAGTTCTTC	CASSPKSHEQFF
many	TRBV7-6	TRBD2	TRBJ2-3	TGTGCCAGCAGCTTAGGGCCAGCGGGAGACACAGATACGCAGTATTTT	CASSLGPAGDTDTQYF
few	TRBV25-1	NA	TRBJ2-3	TGTGCCAGCAACCAAGGGGGGGATACGCAGTATTTT	CASNQGGDTQYF
NA	TRBV7-2	NA	TRBJ1-1	TGTGCCAGCAGCTTCTCCGGGACAAACACTGAAGCTTTCTTT	CASSFSGTNTEAFF
few	TRBV7-9	NA	TRBJ2-5	TGTGCCAGCAGCCCCCTCCTAGTCCCGGAGACCCAGTACTTC	CASSPLLVPETQYF
NA	TRBV18	NA	TRBJ2-3	TGTGCCAGCTCACCGCAGGCCGGGGGGCCTAAAGATACGCAGTATTTT	CASSPQAGGPKDTQYF
NA	TRBV20-1	TRBD1	TRBJ2-3	TGCAGTGCGATCACAGGGGGCTGGGAAGATACGCAGTATTTT	CSAITGGWEDTQYF
many	TRBV7-2	TRBD1	TRBJ1-2	TGTGCCAGCAGCTCGGGACAGGTCTATGGCTACACCTTC	CASSSGQVYGYTF
few	TRBV30	NA	TRBJ2-7	TGTGCCTGGAATTCAGTTCAGGGCTCCTACGAGCAGTACTTC	CAWNSVQGSYEQYF
few	TRBV3-1	TRBD2	TRBJ2-3	TGTGCCAGCAGCTTCACTAGCGGGAGCACAGATACGCAGTATTTT	CASSFTSGSTDTQYF
few	TRBV29-1	NA	TRBJ1-1	TGCAGCGTTGTTATGAACACTGAAGCTTTCTTT	CSVVMNTEAFF
few	TRBV2	NA	TRBJ2-3	TGTGCCCTAAGGGGACCTTACGAGTGGCAAGATACGCAGTATTTT	CALRGPYEWQDTQYF
few	TRBV5-1	TRBD2	TRBJ2-1	TGCGCCAGCAGCTTACGACTAGCTTACAATGAGCAGTTCTTC	CASSLRLAYNEQFF
many	TRBV10-3	TRBD2	TRBJ2-5	TGTGCCATCAGTCGGATAGCGGGGGGCCTCCAAGAGACCCAGTACTTC	CAISRIAGGLQETQYF
many	TRBV29-1	TRBD1	TRBJ1-1	TGCAGCGTGACAGGGGGGGACATGAACACTGAAGCTTTCTTT	CSVTGGDMNTEAFF
few	TRBV6-5	NA	TRBJ1-2	TGTGCCAGCAGTTACGTAAACACAGGGTCGAATGGCTACACCTTC	CASSYVNTGSNGYTF
few	TRBV6-5	NA	TRBJ2-1	TGTGCCAGCAGTTCCAAAGGGTACAATGAGCAGTTCTTC	CASSSKGYNEQFF
many	TRBV7-2	TRBD2	TRBJ2-7	TGTGCCAGCAGCTATAGGGCCCTAGCGGGGAGCTACGAGCAGTACTTC	CASSYRALAGSYEQYF
NA	TRBV11-3	TRBD1	TRBJ1-1	TGTGCCAGCAGCGTAGGACAGGGGGCCGGAACTGAAGCTTTCTTT	CASSVGQGAGTEAFF
NA	TRBV9	TRBD2	TRBJ2-1	TGTGCCAGCAGCGTAGTAGCTAGCGGGGGGGCAGGTGAGCAGTTCTTC	CASSVVASGGAGEQFF
many	TRBV4-1	NA	TRBJ1-1	TGCGCCAGCAGCCAAGAGAGGCAGGGGAGGGCTTTCTTT	CASSQERQGRAFF
few	TRBV27	TRBD2	TRBJ2-3	TGTGCCAGCAGTTTCCTGAGGACTAGGGGCACAGATACGCAGTATTTT	CASSFLRTRGTDTQYF
many	TRBV5-1	NA	TRBJ2-2	TGCGCCAGCAGCTTGGAACGACTGGAGTTATCCGGGGAGCTGTTTTTT	CASSLERLELSGELFF
few	TRBV5-1	NA	TRBJ1-1	TGCGCCAGCAGCTTGGCAGGGTTTAATGAAGCTTTCTTT	CASSLAGFNEAFF
many	TRBV7-2	NA	TRBJ2-3	TGTGCCAGCAGGGCCACAGATACGCAGTATTTT	CASRATDTQYF
many	TRBV2	NA	TRBJ2-3	TGTGCCAGCAGTGAAGTGGTCAGCACAGATACGCAGTATTTT	CASSEVVSTDTQYF
many	TRBV4-3	NA	TRBJ2-1	TGCGCCAGCAGCCAAGTCCCAGACCTCCACGATTACAATGAGCAGTTCTTC	CASSQVPDLHDYNEQFF
NA	TRBV27	NA	TRBJ2-2	TGTGCCAGCAGTTCCTCGGGACGCAACACCGGGGAGCTGTTTTTT	CASSSSGRNTGELFF
NA	TRBV6-5	NA	TRBJ2-1	TGTGCCAGCAGTTACGGTTCAGGAACCTACAATGAGCAGTTCTTC	CASSYGSGTYNEQFF
NA	TRBV20-1	NA	TRBJ1-5	TGCAGTGCTAGCCCGGATTCAAGCAATCAGCCCCAGCATTTT	CSASPDSSNQPQHF
many	TRBV4-3	NA	TRBJ2-2	TGCGCCAGCAGCATATTAAAGATTGTGCCCAGGGGCTTAGAGAACACCGGGGAGCTGTTTTTT	CASSILKIVPRGLENTGELFF
few	TRBV6-2/TRBV6-3	NA	TRBJ2-2	TGTGCCAGCAGTTTACTAGCTGATAACACCGGGGAGCTGTTTTTT	CASSLLADNTGELFF
many	TRBV10-3	NA	TRBJ1-3	TGTGCCATCGGTCCTGACAGCGTATCTGGAAACACCATATATTTT	CAIGPDSVSGNTIYF